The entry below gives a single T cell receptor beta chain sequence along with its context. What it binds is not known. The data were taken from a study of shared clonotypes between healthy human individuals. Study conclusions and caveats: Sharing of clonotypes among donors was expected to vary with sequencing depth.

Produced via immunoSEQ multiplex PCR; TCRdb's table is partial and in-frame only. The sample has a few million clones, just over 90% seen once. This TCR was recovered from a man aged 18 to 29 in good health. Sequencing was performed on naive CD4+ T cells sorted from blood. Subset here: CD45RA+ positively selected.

The chain's CDR3 is CASSPKTGGFNSPLHF. The CDR3 nucleotides read TGCGCCAGCAGCCCGAAGACAGGGGGTTTTAATTCACCCCTCCACTTT. This chain links TRBV5-1 with TRBJ1-6; 9 bases fit TRBD1. The CDR3 sequence is 16 residues long. Germline-derived CDR1 and CDR2 are SGHRS and YFSETQ. V gave up 4 bases and J gave up 6 bases; unmatched junction bases: 8.